This T cell receptor beta chain was recovered during a study of Ad26.COV2.S vaccination and SARS-CoV-2 variants. Study-level information: Once or twice, 56 days apart, Ad26.COV2.S was delivered intramuscularly.

The treatment is: approximately 18 received Ad26.COV2.S at low or high dose, single or two shots; several received placebo; per-sample allocation not given. Day 63 after the first vaccine or placebo injection was the time point for sampling. TCRdb's table, derived via immunoSEQ multiplex PCR, lists solely in-frame clones and lacks some. Seen here are hundreds of thousands of clones, about 89% observed once, and the top ten hold 5%. Germline V gene lookup returns CDR1 MNHEY and CDR2 SVGAGI. CDR3 length: 11 residues. With 5 bases removed from V and 7 bases from J, the gap between germline ends came to 8 bases.

The V and J genes are TRBV6-5 and TRBJ1-1; no firm D call. This TCR was recovered from a person aged 18-60 years who received the Ad26.COV2.S COVID-19 vaccine or a placebo. This specimen was peripheral blood, taken in a trial of Ad26.COV2.S vaccine versus placebo. CDR3: CASSNGVEAFF. CDR3 bases: TGTGCCAGCAGTAACGGGGTTGAAGCTTTCTTT.